Here is one T cell receptor (beta chain) with its context. Its antigen is not identified. The CDR3 length is 15 residues. CDR1 is SGDLS, CDR2 YYNGEE, per germline. Trimming removed 3 bases from V and 3 bases from J; junction bases left unmatched: 9. Blood specimens came from baseline, cycle 4 day 1, and cycle 7 day 1. Some clones are missing from TCRdb's copy, which holds only in-frame ones; the method was immunoSEQ multiplex PCR. The sample holds roughly 53,000 clones, about 93% seen once. The entry originates in a study of OX40 agonist ivuxolimab in advanced cancers. For the study at large: Across the patients, intravenous ivuxolimab was delivered every 2 weeks at 0.01 to 10 mg/kg.

Study results and limitations: Antigen specificity was not determined for the expanded peripheral T cells.

The chain uses TRBV9 and TRBJ2-7; 7 nucleotides align to TRBD2. This TCR was sampled from an adult with an advanced solid tumor such as melanoma, head and neck, liver or kidney cancer. The material was CD4+ or CD8+ T cells sorted from blood, obtained in a trial of the OX40 agonist ivuxolimab. The CDR3: CASSGSGGSGYEQYF. CDR3 DNA sequence: TGTGCCAGCAGCGGGTCAGGCGGGAGTGGCTACGAGCAGTACTTC.